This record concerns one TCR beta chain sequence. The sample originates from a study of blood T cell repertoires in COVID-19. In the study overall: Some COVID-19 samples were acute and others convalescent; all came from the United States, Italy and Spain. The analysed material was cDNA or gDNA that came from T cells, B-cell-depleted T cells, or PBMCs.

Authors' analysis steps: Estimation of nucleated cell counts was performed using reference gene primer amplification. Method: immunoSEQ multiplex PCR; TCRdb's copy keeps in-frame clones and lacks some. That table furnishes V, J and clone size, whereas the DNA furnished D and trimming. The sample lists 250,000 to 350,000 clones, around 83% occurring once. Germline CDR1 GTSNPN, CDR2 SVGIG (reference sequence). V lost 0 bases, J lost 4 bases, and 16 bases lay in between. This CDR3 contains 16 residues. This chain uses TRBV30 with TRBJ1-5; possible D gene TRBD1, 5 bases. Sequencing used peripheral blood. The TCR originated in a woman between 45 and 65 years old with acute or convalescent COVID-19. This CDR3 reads CAWSVGGAGANQPQHF. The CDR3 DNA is TGTGCCTGGAGTGTTGGTGGGGCTGGCGCGAATCAGCCCCAGCATTTT.